This T cell receptor beta chain derives from a study of blood T cell repertoires in COVID-19. Study-level background: The United States, Italy and Spain provided the acute and convalescent COVID-19 samples.

Sequencing was performed with immunoSEQ multiplex PCR; in TCRdb, only in-frame clones are kept and a portion is missing. Of tens of thousands of clones listed, about 85% are singletons. This clone showed up just once. The V end was cut by 4 bases, the J end by 5 bases, with 8 bases between. CDR3 size: 12 residues. Germline CDR1 and CDR2: SNHLY and FYNNEI. This clonotype originated in a human donor in a cohort sampled during active COVID-19. The chain joins TRBV2 to TRBJ2-5; no clear D. Sequencing was done on a sample of peripheral blood. The CDR3 bases are TGTGCCAGCAGTGGTCTCACTGAGACCCAGTACTTC. Translated, it gives CASSGLTETQYF.